This TCR beta chain emerged from a study of PD-1 and CTLA-4 blockade in melanoma. V was clipped by 2 bases and J by 1 base, with 12 bases between them. This CDR3 region has 15 residues. Germline V gives CDR1 SGHNT, CDR2 YYREEE (reference sequence). Profiling relied on immunoSEQ multiplex PCR, and the TCRdb table lists in-frame clones only, not all of them. The table shows 20,000 or so clones, with 88% occurring only once. This sequence joins TRBV5-4 and TRBJ1-1; no clear D. The sequence derives from a human donor with melanoma. The sequencing here drew on CD8+ T cells from peripheral blood, taken before anti-PD-1 treatment. The DNA of the CDR3 is TGTGCCAGCAGCTTTACCAACAAGGGGAACACTGAAGCTTTCTTT. Translation gives CASSFTNKGNTEAFF.